Below, 15 T cell receptor beta chains from the same sample are listed, as sequenced in a study of shared clonotypes between healthy human individuals. TCRdb keeps only in-frame clones here, not all; method: immunoSEQ multiplex PCR. The profile covers about 2 million clones, with roughly 94% appearing a single time and roughly 1.1% taken by the ten largest. CD45RO-negative, CCR7-selected cells formed the naive CD8 fraction, which excluded terminally differentiated effector memory CD45RA+ cells. The sequenced material came from naive CD8+ T cells sorted from blood. The receptors were gathered from a young man in good health.

This rearrangement joins TRBV6-5 to TRBJ2-3; the match to TRBD2 covers 9 bases. Germline V lookup: CDR1 MNHEY, CDR2 SVGAGI. J gave up 4 bases and V 5 bases, and 1 base lay outside the gene matches. CDR3 size: 13 residues. The CDR3 nucleotides read TGTGCCAGCAGTCTAGCGGGACCAGATACGCAGTATTTT. Translation: CASSLAGPDTQYF.

The chain is built from TRBV12-5 and TRBJ1-5; D is ambiguous. Looked up from germline, CDR1 is LGHNT and CDR2 is FRNRAP. CDR3 length: 15 residues. The germline V and J ends were trimmed by 6 bases and 1 base, with 13 bases remaining between them. The CDR3 is CASGVGELSNQPQHF. For the CDR3, the DNA is TGTGCTAGTGGGGTAGGAGAGCTAAGCAATCAGCCCCAGCATTTT.

This clone has just one count. CDR3: CASSQKEGGNSYEQYF. The CDR3 nucleotides read TGCGCCAGCAGCCAAAAGGAGGGGGGGAACTCCTACGAGCAGTACTTC. This chain uses TRBV4-1 with TRBJ2-7, with a tentative D call TRBD2 (7 bases). Germline V gene data show CDR1 as MGHRA and CDR2 as YSYEKL. The CDR3 totals 16 residues. Trimming cost V 2 bases and J 0 bases, with 14 bases left between them.

The CDR3 sequence is CASSLARQGTASYEQYF. DNA of the CDR3: TGTGCCAGCAGCTTAGCCAGACAGGGGACTGCCTCCTACGAGCAGTACTTC. V gene TRBV7-6 combines with J gene TRBJ2-7; 8 bases are a match to TRBD1. The CDR3 covers 17 residues. Germline V gives CDR1 SGHVS, CDR2 FNYEAQ. V shed 0 bases and J 0 bases; nucleotides not matched to a gene: 7.

The rearrangement uses TRBV7-9 and TRBJ1-3; D gene uncertain. The germline V and J ends were trimmed by 5 bases and 4 bases, with 15 bases remaining between them. The CDR3 runs 15 residues. Germline V gene lookup returns CDR1 SEHNR and CDR2 FQNEAQ (reference sequence). The CDR3 here is CASSLPFTEGNTIYF. CDR3 coding DNA: TGTGCCAGCAGCCTCCCCTTCACCGAAGGAAACACCATATATTTT.

The chain uses TRBV28 and TRBJ2-1, with 8 bases aligning to TRBD1. V shed 8 bases, J shed 7 bases, and the junction held 10 bases outside the gene matches. Germline values: CDR1 MDHEN, CDR2 SYDVKM. The CDR3 extends over 14 amino acids. CDR3 sequence: CASLPTGDWNEQFF. CDR3 DNA sequence: TGTGCCAGCCTTCCGACAGGGGATTGGAATGAGCAGTTCTTC.

The V gene is TRBV4-1, the J gene TRBJ2-7; D possibly corresponds to TRBD2 (5 bases). The CDR3 consists of 16 residues. Trimming removed 4 bases from V and 3 bases from J, with 19 bases in between. Germline values: CDR1 MGHRA, CDR2 YSYEKL. The CDR3 region has the DNA TGCGCCAGCAGCCTAGGCGGTAGAGGGAAGAGCTACGAGCAGTACTTC. Protein sequence: CASSLGGRGKSYEQYF.

Here the CDR3 DNA reads TGTGCCAGCAGTGAATCGTCAGGGTACGGCTACACCTTC. This encodes CASSESSGYGYTF. The chain is built from TRBV6-1 and TRBJ1-2; D is perhaps TRBD1 (5 bases). V lost 2 bases to trimming and J lost 8 bases, with 12 bases between them. Germline lookup yields CDR1 MNHNS and CDR2 SASEGT. The CDR3 runs to 13 residues.

The J gene is TRBJ2-7, the V gene TRBV4-1; D remains ambiguous. The CDR3 runs 13 residues. The V end was cut by 4 bases, the J end by 0 bases, with 7 bases between. Germline CDR1 reads MGHRA; CDR2 reads YSYEKL. The CDR3, as DNA: TGCGCCAGCAGCCCTTATTCCTCCTACGAGCAGTACTTC. It yields the protein CASSPYSSYEQYF.

The chain has TRBV13 and TRBJ2-5, with TRBD1 matching over 8 bases. This CDR3 has 13 residues. Per the germline V gene, CDR1 is PRHDT and CDR2 is FYEKMQ (reference sequence). V was pared by 5 bases and J by 5 bases, with 4 bases of the junction left unmatched. CDR3 in amino acids: CASSPQGAETQYF. The CDR3 DNA reads TGTGCCAGCAGCCCTCAGGGGGCGGAGACCCAGTACTTC.

Details on this clone: This same CDR3 is encoded by further DNA sequences in the sample. The gene calls are TRBV29-1 and TRBJ1-2, with 7 bases lining up with TRBD1. Germline V gene data show CDR1 as SQVTM and CDR2 as ANQGSEA. V was clipped by 6 bases and J by 3 bases; unmatched bases: 7. This CDR3 is 13 amino acids long. CDR3 DNA: TGCAGCGTCCGAACCGGGACAGACTATGGCTACACCTTC. It specifies CSVRTGTDYGYTF.

V usage is TRBV19 and J usage is TRBJ1-1, with no clear D. V lost 10 bases and J 7 bases, leaving 16 bases between the germline ends. Germline assignment: CDR1 LNHDA and CDR2 SQIVND (reference sequence). The CDR3 totals 12 residues. The CDR3 protein is CATQNGANEAFF. Here the CDR3 DNA reads TGTGCCACCCAAAACGGAGCTAATGAAGCTTTCTTT. The full variable domain, in which reference TRBV19 and TRBJ1-1 provide the parts outside the CDR3, is DGGITQSPKYLFRKEGQNVTLSCEQNLNHDAMYWYRQDPGQGLRLIYYSQIVNDFQKGDIAEGYSVSREKKESFPLTVTSAQKNPTAFYLCATQNGANEAFFGQGTRLTVV.

This clone is a singleton in its sample. The J gene is TRBJ2-1, the V gene TRBV15, with no clear D. From germline, CDR1 is LNHNV and CDR2 YYDKDF (reference sequence). V shed 3 bases and J shed 2 bases, with 2 bases lying between them. CDR3 length: 12 amino acids. The CDR3 region has the DNA TGTGCCACCAGCAGCGCCTACAATGAGCAGTTCTTC. Translating it yields CATSSAYNEQFF.

The rearrangement links TRBV7-6 to TRBJ2-3; no definite D call. CDR1 SGHVS and CDR2 FNYEAQ come from the germline V gene. CDR3 length equals 14 residues. Between the trimmed V and J ends, which lost 2 bases and 6 bases, there was a span of 12 bases. CDR3 sequence: CASSLSSLGDTQYF. The CDR3 DNA reads as TGTGCCAGCAGCTTATCTTCGCTAGGGGATACGCAGTATTTT.

The chain has TRBV15 and TRBJ2-7; 10 nucleotides line up with TRBD1. Trimming took 6 bases from V and 4 from J; bases not matched to a gene: 3. The CDR3 sequence is 13 residues long. CDR1 is LNHNV and CDR2 is YYDKDF in the germline V gene (reference sequence). The CDR3: CATSKDRGYEQYF. DNA of the CDR3: TGTGCCACCAGTAAGGACAGGGGGTACGAGCAGTACTTC.